This is a list of T cell receptor beta chains from one sample in a study of tumor and adjacent non-tumor tissue in lung cancer. TCRdb passed the multiplex PCR reads through MiXCR, listing each CDR3 protein once. Counted here are 60,000 or so distinct CDR3 sequences, around 61% occurring once; the ten biggest clones make up under 35%. The material sequenced was distant non-tumor lung tissue. The receptors were sampled from a man between 65 and 85 years old with non-small cell lung cancer. Both conserved end residues are part of each CDR3. The D gene is left open where the match is weak. Clone size is shown for a subset of rows, as once, few, many or a class of expanded clone.

D,V,size,J,DNA,CDR3
-,TRBV15,-,TRBJ2-1,TGTGCCACCAGCAGGGGACCAGCGGCCGTCAATGAGCAGTTCTTC,CATSRGPAAVNEQFF
-,TRBV12-3/TRBV12-4,-,TRBJ2-3,TGTGCCAGCAGTTTACGGTCCGGCTGTCAGCCCCAGTATTTT,CASSLRSGCQPQYF
-,TRBV29-1,-,TRBJ1-1,TGCAGCGTCACACAGGGAGGGGGCACTGAAGCTTTCTTT,CSVTQGGGTEAFF
TRBD1,TRBV12-3/TRBV12-4,many,TRBJ2-1,TGTGCCAGCAGCCGGGGACAGGGGGGGGACAATGAGCAGTTCTTC,CASSRGQGGDNEQFF
TRBD1,TRBV10-3,-,TRBJ2-4,TGTGGCATCAGTGCATCAACAGGGGGCACGGGAAACATTCAGTACTTC,CGISASTGGTGNIQYF
-,TRBV28,medium-sized,TRBJ1-5,TGTGCCAGCAGCAATTACGGGGGATCGAGCAATCAGCCCCAGCATTTT,CASSNYGGSSNQPQHF
-,TRBV5-1,-,TRBJ1-6,TGCGCCAGCAGCTTGAAAGGCCGGGAGTATAATTCACCCCTCCACTTT,CASSLKGREYNSPLHF
-,TRBV11-1,medium-sized,TRBJ1-1,TGTGCCAGCAGTTCTACAGGGAACACTGAAGCTTTCTTT,CASSSTGNTEAFF
-,TRBV20-1,-,TRBJ2-1,TGCAGTGCTAGAGACAGAGGGACATCTTTCAATGAGCAGTTCTTC,CSARDRGTSFNEQFF
-,TRBV5-1,few,TRBJ2-1,TGCGCCAGCAGCTTGTCCCCCCTCAATGAGCAGTTCTTC,CASSLSPLNEQFF
-,TRBV11-1,-,TRBJ2-5,TGTGCCTGCAACCGACGGCTAGGGCAAGAGACCCAGTACTTC,CACNRRLGQETQYF
TRBD2,TRBV28,-,TRBJ2-1,TGTGCTAGCACTATGAGATTAGCGGGGGGCATCTACAATGAGCAGTTCTTC,CASTMRLAGGIYNEQFF
-,TRBV4-1,-,TRBJ1-6,TGCGCCGGCAGCCAACCCCAGGGGCAACCTAGTTCACCCCTCCACTTT,CAGSQPQGQPSSPLHF
TRBD1,TRBV29-1,once,TRBJ2-3,TGCAGTGCGAGACAGGGAGTGAGGACCAGAGGTTTGATCGGAACAGATACGCAATATTTT,CSARQGVRTRGLIGTDTQYF
TRBD2,TRBV6-2/TRBV6-3,-,TRBJ2-2,TGTGCCAGCTGTTACGCGGCGGCGGGGGAAATAGGGGAGCTGTTTTTT,CASCYAAAGEIGELFF
TRBD1,TRBV4-1,-,TRBJ2-2,TGCGCCAGTAATCAAGATGACAGGGGGACCGGGGAGCCGTTTTTT,CASNQDDRGTGEPFF
-,TRBV4-1,many,TRBJ1-4,TGCGCCAGCGGCCAAGCTCGGGCATGGGAAAAACTGTTTTTT,CASGQARAWEKLFF
-,TRBV20-1,few,TRBJ2-2,TGCAGTGTTAGAGATCTCGACTCGTGGGGGGAGCTGTTTTTT,CSVRDLDSWGELFF
-,TRBV30,-,TRBJ1-1,TGTGCCTGGAGGGGAGCCCAGAACACTGAAGCTTTCTTT,CAWRGAQNTEAFF
-,TRBV5-4,few,TRBJ1-1,TGTGCCAGCAGCTTGACGCGGGGTCGCATGAACACTGAAGCTTTCTTT,CASSLTRGRMNTEAFF
-,TRBV20-1,many,TRBJ2-1,TGCAGTGCCCCCCGCGCAACGGGACTCAGGGTGGGAGAGCAGTTCTTC,CSAPRATGLRVGEQFF
TRBD1,TRBV11-1,-,TRBJ2-2,TGTGCCAGCAGCTTAAGGACAGGGGACACCGGGGAGCTCTTTTTT,CASSLRTGDTGELFF
TRBD2,TRBV6-2/TRBV6-3,-,TRBJ2-5,TGTGCCACCAGTTATCCGGGACTAGCGGGTTCCGGTAAAGAGACCCAGTATTTC,CATSYPGLAGSGKETQYF
-,TRBV5-1,once,TRBJ2-3,TGCGCCAGCAGCTTGTATTCAATGCAGGTCAGCACAGATACGCAGTATTTT,CASSLYSMQVSTDTQYF
-,TRBV10-3,-,TRBJ2-7,TGTGCCACTGGGAAGGTAAACTACGTGCCGTACTTC,CATGKVNYVPYF
-,TRBV10-2,once,TRBJ1-2,TGCACCAACAGTAATCCAGGCTTATATGGCTACACCTTC,CTNSNPGLYGYTF
TRBD1,TRBV6-1,many,TRBJ2-5,TGTGCCAGCAGTGTCCGGGACAGGGTGGCGACCCAGTACTTC,CASSVRDRVATQYF
-,TRBV11-2,-,TRBJ2-6,TGTGCCAGCAGCTCCCAGGGGGGTAGCCCTGGGGCCAACGTCCCGACTTTC,CASSSQGGSPGANVPTF
-,TRBV28,-,TRBJ2-7,TGTGCTAGCACCACCTTGGGGAGTGAGCGGTACTTC,CASTTLGSERYF
TRBD1,TRBV2,few,TRBJ2-3,TGTGCCAGCAGTGAAGAGGGGGCGCCGGCAGATACGCAGTATTTT,CASSEEGAPADTQYF
-,TRBV11-2,-,TRBJ1-4,TGTGCCAGTAGCCCGATGGGGGGTAAAAAACTGTTTTTC,CASSPMGGKKLFF
TRBD2,TRBV24-1,-,TRBJ2-3,TGTGCCACCAGTGATTTCGGACTAGCGGGGGGGACAGATGCGCAGTATTTT,CATSDFGLAGGTDAQYF
-,TRBV7-8,many,TRBJ2-7,TGTGCCAGCAGCCCACGGGCGGGGGCGCAGGAGCAGTACTTC,CASSPRAGAQEQYF
TRBD1,TRBV7-9,many,TRBJ1-1,TGTGCCAGCAGCCCTCACAGGGGTTTGTCTTCTGAAGCTTTCTTT,CASSPHRGLSSEAFF
TRBD1,TRBV6-1,-,TRBJ2-1,TGTGCCGGCAGACAGGACAGGGGTTACATTGAGCAGTTCTTC,CAGRQDRGYIEQFF
TRBD2,TRBV5-1,-,TRBJ2-3,TGCGCCAGCGCGACGGGGACTACACTTTCAGATACGCAGTATTTT,CASATGTTLSDTQYF
TRBD1,TRBV12-3/TRBV12-4,once,TRBJ2-5,TGTGTCAGCAGTTTTGAGCGAGACCAGGGGGCGGAGACCCAGTACTTC,CVSSFERDQGAETQYF
-,TRBV12-3/TRBV12-4,many,TRBJ1-2,TGTGCCAGCAGTCAAATATCGGGCTCCCGAAGCAGGAACTATGGCTACACCTTC,CASSQISGSRSRNYGYTF
TRBD1,TRBV5-1,-,TRBJ2-7,TGCGCCAGCAGCTTTGGGACAGGGGGCGGTTTAGGCGAGCAGTACTTC,CASSFGTGGGLGEQYF
-,TRBV28,-,TRBJ1-1,TGTGCCATCAGCCCATACTCGAACACTGAAGCTTTCTTT,CAISPYSNTEAFF
TRBD1,TRBV11-2,-,TRBJ1-2,TGTGCCAGCAGCTTCTACTCGACAGGGCTGGACCAGTATGGCTACACCTTC,CASSFYSTGLDQYGYTF
-,TRBV12-3/TRBV12-4,once,TRBJ2-2,TGTGCCAGCAGTTTCCGGAACGCCGGGGAGCTGTTTTTT,CASSFRNAGELFF
-,TRBV11-2,-,TRBJ1-1,TGCACCAGCAGCTCTCTCACAGGGAGAGCTTTCTTT,CTSSSLTGRAFF
TRBD2,TRBV11-1,-,TRBJ2-7,TGTGCCAGCAACTTAATGCGACTAGCGGACTCCTACGAGCAGTACTTT,CASNLMRLADSYEQYF
-,TRBV11-2,-,TRBJ2-2,TGTGTCAGCAGCTCTGGAGGGGAGACGAACACTGGGGAGCTGTTTTTT,CVSSSGGETNTGELFF
-,TRBV10-3,-,TRBJ2-5,TGTGTCATTTCAAAAAGGGGGAAGACCCAGTACTTC,CVISKRGKTQYF
-,TRBV12-3/TRBV12-4,-,TRBJ1-5,TGTGCCAGCAGCCAAAGTAGCGATCAACTCCAGCATTTT,CASSQSSDQLQHF
-,TRBV5-4,many,TRBJ2-1,TGTGCCAGCAGCTTGGAGAAGGGCCCCCATGAGCAGTTCTTC,CASSLEKGPHEQFF
-,TRBV20-1,once,TRBJ2-7,TGCAGTGCTAGAGATCATAACCGGACCTACGAGCAGTACTTC,CSARDHNRTYEQYF
-,TRBV28,-,TRBJ2-1,TGTGCCAGTTTCAACGGGCGGGACTCCTACAATGAGCAGTTCTTC,CASFNGRDSYNEQFF
TRBD2,TRBV29-1,-,TRBJ2-5,TGCAGCGTTGAGGGGCTAGCGGTAGGAGAGACCCAGCACTTC,CSVEGLAVGETQHF
-,TRBV28,many,TRBJ2-1,TGTGCCAGCACCGTTCGCGCATCTAACTACAATGAGCAGTTCTTC,CASTVRASNYNEQFF
-,TRBV11-2,-,TRBJ2-3,TGTGCCAGCAGCCCCCCCGGGCCTGGGCCCTGCAGATACGCAGTATTT,CASSPPGPGPCRYAVF
TRBD2,TRBV5-1,few,TRBJ2-2,TGCGCCAGCACTCCCCAACTAGCGGACACCGGGGAGCTGTTTTTT,CASTPQLADTGELFF
TRBD2,TRBV6-5,-,TRBJ2-1,TGTGCCCGCAGACGACTATCGGGAGGACGATCGGACAATGAGCGGTTTTTC,CARRRLSGGRSDNERFF
TRBD1,TRBV10-3,many,TRBJ1-3,TGTGCCATCAGTGCGATGGGGACAGGGAGCTCTGGAAACACCATATATTTT,CAISAMGTGSSGNTIYF
TRBD2,TRBV7-2,-,TRBJ2-2,TGTGCCAGCAGCTTAGATTTGTACGCTAGCGGGGCCACCGAGGAGCTGTTTTTT,CASSLDLYASGATEELFF
TRBD1,TRBV11-2,once,TRBJ1-4,TGTGCCAGCAGCTTAAGGGGGCCGGGGCATGAAAAACTGTCATTT,CASSLRGPGHEKLSF
TRBD1,TRBV2,-,TRBJ1-4,TGTGCCAGCAGTAAGACAGGGGGCTTCGAAAAACTGCTTTTT,CASSKTGGFEKLLF
-,TRBV4-2,few,TRBJ2-7,TGTGCCAGTAGCCATCCTCCGACTGGCGGTCACTACGAGCAGTACTTC,CASSHPPTGGHYEQYF